Listed here are 23 T cell receptor beta chains from one sample, sequenced in a study of T cell repertoires in cytomegalovirus infection. MiXCR, run by TCRdb on the reads, gives a single entry per CDR3 protein. The sample shows 630,000 or so distinct CDR3 sequences, about 24% of them seen only once. The sample was CD8+ T cells from PBMCs. The source of these receptors is a human donor in good health (CMV status not recorded). Some clones in this sample may be carry-over from other donors' samples.

This chain links TRBV6-7 with TRBJ2-5; D is possibly TRBD1 (6 bases). TRBV6-7 is reported as an ORF; its role is uncertain. The CDR3 extends over 17 amino acids. Trimming cost V 7 bases and J 3 bases, with 24 bases left between them. CDR3 residues: CASTYFSGTNFEETQYF. CDR3 in DNA: TGTGCCAGCACCTACTTCTCCGGGACAAACTTCGAAGAGACCCAGTACTTC.

The chain is built from TRBV7-9 and TRBJ2-5, with 9 bases matching TRBD1. Germline V CDR1 and CDR2: SEHNR, FQNEAQ (reference sequence). V trimming: 5 bases; J trimming: 3 bases; junction bases outside the gene matches: 10. The CDR3 is made up of 16 amino acids. This CDR3 is CASSDRGGINEETQYF. CDR3 DNA sequence: TGTGCCAGCAGCGACAGGGGGGGAATAAACGAAGAGACCCAGTACTTC. The full variable domain, its missing parts supplied by reference TRBV7-9 and TRBJ2-5, is DTGVSQNPRHKITKRGQNVTFRCDPISEHNRLYWYRQTLGQGPEFLTYFQNEAQLEKSRLLSDRFSAERPKGSFSTLEIQRTEQGDSAMYLCASSDRGGINEETQYFGPGTRLLVL.

The genes are TRBV4-2 and TRBJ2-7; maybe TRBD1 (6 bases). From germline, CDR1 is LGHNA and CDR2 YNFKEQ. Trimming cost V 0 bases and J 3 bases, with 15 bases left between them. The CDR3 runs to 16 residues. DNA for the CDR3: TGTGCCAGCAGCCAAGATCCTGGACAGTTATACTACGAGCAGTACGTC. It yields the protein CASSQDPGQLYYEQYV.

The chain couples TRBV6-5 to TRBJ1-1; the D gene is possibly TRBD1 (5 bases). V was shortened by 2 bases and J by 1 base, with 11 bases between the two germline ends. The germline V gene encodes CDR1 MNHEY and CDR2 SVGAGI. There are 15 residues in the CDR3. CDR3 sequence: CASSYGVTANTEAFF. CDR3 nucleotide sequence: TGTGCCAGCAGTTACGGGGTGACAGCGAACACTGAAGCTTTCTTT.

As for this clonotype: The conserved phenylalanine or tryptophan normally closing the CDR3 is absent here, so this likely arose from a read error. The rearrangement joins TRBV10-3 to TRBJ1-1; D not resolved. This CDR3 has 15 amino acids. V lost 6 bases to trimming and J lost 3 bases, with 17 bases between them. Germline CDR1 reads ENHRY; CDR2 reads SYGVKD. The CDR3 nucleotides read TGTGCCATCAGCGGAGACCCCACTGCGGACACTGAAGCTTTCCTT. It specifies CAISGDPTADTEAFL.

This chain connects TRBV27 to TRBJ1-2; D not certain. Germline CDR1 MNHEY, CDR2 SMNVEV (reference sequence). The CDR3 covers 15 residues. V was pared by 4 bases and J by 6 bases, with 18 bases between. CDR3 nucleotide sequence: TGTGCCAGCAGTTCGTTAAGGCGGGGAAACCATGGCTACACCTTC. Translation gives CASSSLRRGNHGYTF.

About this clonotype itself: An end of the junction differs from the germline gene, which may be a read error. The chain is built from TRBV29-1 and TRBJ2-1; D might be TRBD1 (6 bases). Per the germline V gene, CDR1 is SQVTM and CDR2 is ANQGSEA. The CDR3 sequence is 16 residues long. CDR3 amino acids: CSIEGNSLQGSNEQFF. In DNA, the CDR3 is TGCAGCATTGAAGGTAACTCACTACAGGGTAGCAATGAGCAGTTCTTC.

The V call is TRBV19, the J call TRBJ2-1; maybe TRBD2 (6 bases). CDR1 is LNHDA and CDR2 is SQIVND in the germline V gene (reference sequence). Trimming removed 8 bases from V and 0 bases from J, with 20 bases in between. The CDR3 consists of 17 residues. The CDR3 DNA reads TGTGCCAGTTGTGCACAAGGGACTGCGGGCTCCTACAATGAGCAGTTCTTC. Amino acid sequence: CASCAQGTAGSYNEQFF.

This clonotype came up a few times. This rearrangement joins TRBV12-3 or TRBV12-4 to TRBJ2-5, with 11 nucleotides matching TRBD1. Trimming at V came to 6 bases and at J to 4 bases, leaving 7 bases not matched to a gene. The CDR3 consists of 15 residues. The DNA of the CDR3 is TGTGCCAGCAGGACCGGGACAGGGGGTCGAGAGACCCAGTACTTC. This codes for CASRTGTGGRETQYF.

This chain links TRBV5-6 with TRBJ1-1; a possible D gene is TRBD1 (5 bases). CDR1 and CDR2 from the germline V gene are SGHDT and YYEEEE. The CDR3 is made up of 15 amino acids. Trimming left V 3 bases short and J 3 bases short, with 15 bases between. In nucleotides, the CDR3 is TGTGCCAGCAGCTCGGTATGGGGCGAGGACACTGAAGCTTTCTTT. Translated, it gives CASSSVWGEDTEAFF.

This clonotype has more than one count but fewer than ten. It may be a read error: a sequence one base away is much more abundant. The chain has TRBV7-2 and TRBJ2-5; 10 bases align to TRBD2. Germline V gene lookup returns CDR1 SGHTA and CDR2 FQGNSA. This CDR3 region has 15 residues. With V trimmed by 2 bases and J by 4 bases, 4 bases remained unmatched. DNA of the CDR3: TGTGCCAGCAGCTTATGGCTAGCGGGGGTAGAGACCCAGTACTTC. Translating it yields CASSLWLAGVETQYF.

This chain connects TRBV29-1 to TRBJ1-1, with 7 bases matching TRBD1. V dropped 5 bases and J dropped 8; count of bases not matched to a gene: 8. Germline V CDR1 and CDR2: SQVTM, ANQGSEA. This CDR3 has 12 amino acids. DNA of the CDR3: TGCAGCGTTTACAGGGGTCCGCTGGAAGCTTTCTTT. Translating gives CSVYRGPLEAFF.

The J gene is TRBJ1-4, the V gene TRBV28; a possible D gene is TRBD1 (5 bases). CDR3 size: 14 residues. In germline, CDR1 is MDHEN, CDR2 SYDVKM. V lost 7 bases, J lost 3 bases, and 12 bases lay in between. The CDR3 DNA sequence: TGTGCCAGCACTACGGACACATCTAATGAAAAACTGTTTTTT. Translation: CASTTDTSNEKLFF.

This clonotype showed up just a few times. The chain recombines TRBV2 with TRBJ2-5; TRBD2 matches at 9 bases. CDR1 is SNHLY, CDR2 FYNNEI, per germline. This CDR3 has 13 residues. V trimming: 6 bases; J trimming: 3 bases; junction bases outside the gene matches: 2. As DNA, the CDR3 is TGTGCCAGCAGGCCTAGCGGGGAAGAGACCCAGTACTTC. As protein: CASRPSGEETQYF. The complete variable domain, with remaining parts taken from reference TRBV2 and TRBJ2-5, reads EPEVTQTPSHQVTQMGQEVILRCVPISNHLYFYWYRQILGQKVEFLVSFYNNEISEKSEIFDDQFSVERPDGSNFTLKIRSTKLEDSAMYFCASRPSGEETQYFGPGTRLLVL.

The chain recombines TRBV12-3 or TRBV12-4 with TRBJ2-1; tentative D call: TRBD2 (7 bases). V lost 6 bases and J lost 0, with 18 bases in between. There are 17 residues in the CDR3. The CDR3 coding sequence is TGTGCCAGCAGCTATGGGGGGGGCGGGAGCTCCTACAATGAGCAGTTCTTC. Translating it yields CASSYGGGGSSYNEQFF.

V and J are TRBV20-1 and TRBJ1-1; D may be TRBD1 (6 bases). This CDR3 contains 16 residues. Germline-derived CDR1 and CDR2 are DFQATT and SNEGSKA (reference sequence). V was trimmed by 0 bases and J by 3 bases, leaving 17 bases between them. In nucleotides, the CDR3 is TGCAGTGCTAGAGAGGGGGGGGCTTTAGGGGACACTGAAGCTTTCTTT. It encodes CSAREGGALGDTEAFF.

This clonotype was detected ten times or more. The gene calls are TRBV7-2 and TRBJ2-7; D call uncertain. The CDR3 has 14 amino acids. Looked up from germline, CDR1 is SGHTA and CDR2 is FQGNSA. V gave up 1 base and J gave up 2 bases, with 9 bases separating them. The CDR3 protein is CASSLGERPYEQYV. CDR3 nucleotide sequence: TGTGCCAGCAGCTTAGGGGAAAGGCCCTACGAGCAGTACGTC.

On this clonotype: Being one base from a much bigger clone, this may be a read error. This chain uses TRBV6-8 with TRBJ1-2, with D maybe TRBD1 (5 bases). The CDR3 extends over 14 amino acids. Per the germline V gene, CDR1 is MNHGY and CDR2 is SAAAGT. CDR3: CASRILGTDYDYTF. The CDR3 DNA follows: TGTGCCAGCAGGATTTTGGGGACGGACTATGACTACACCTTC.

V and J are TRBV20-1 and TRBJ1-1, with TRBD1 matching over 7 bases. CDR3 length equals 14 residues. CDR1 and CDR2 from the germline V gene are DFQATT and SNEGSKA (reference sequence). Trimming removed 3 bases from V and 1 base from J; junction bases left unmatched: 5. The CDR3 DNA reads TGCAGTGCTAGGGCGGGACAGAAGAACACTGAAGCTTTCTTT. The encoded protein is CSARAGQKNTEAFF.

The V call is TRBV20-1, the J call TRBJ2-1, with a weak D call TRBD2 (6 bases). Germline V gives CDR1 DFQATT, CDR2 SNEGSKA (reference sequence). The CDR3 consists of 14 residues. Trimming shortened V by 6 bases and J by 7 bases, and 19 bases separated the two germline ends. Here the CDR3 DNA reads TGCAGTGCCCCTGGACTACCTTCGAGGAATGAGCAGTTCTTC. It specifies CSAPGLPSRNEQFF.

This clonotype was seen repeatedly, ten times or more. The J gene is TRBJ1-2, the V gene TRBV7-9, with a weak D call TRBD1 (5 bases). Per germline, CDR1 SEHNR and CDR2 FQNEAQ (reference sequence). The CDR3 loop spans 13 amino acids. V was cut by 11 bases and J by 4 bases, with 17 bases left in between. In DNA form, the CDR3 reads TGTGCCTTTTCGGGGGGAGTCGGCTATGGCTACACCTTC. It translates to CAFSGGVGYGYTF.

This clonotype was counted between two and nine times. V usage is TRBV28 and J usage is TRBJ2-2; weak D call: TRBD1 (6 bases). The ends were cut back, 7 bases at V and 4 bases at J, with 28 bases in the middle. Germline CDR1 and CDR2: MDHEN and SYDVKM. The CDR3 totals 19 residues. CDR3: CASILRRSGIIGGTGELFF. The DNA for the CDR3 is TGTGCCAGCATCCTCCGAAGGTCAGGGATTATAGGGGGCACCGGGGAGCTGTTTTTT.

The chain joins TRBV13 to TRBJ2-5; TRBD2 matches at 8 bases. The CDR3 consists of 15 residues. The germline gives CDR1 PRHDT, CDR2 FYEKMQ (reference sequence). V was clipped by 6 bases and J by 5 bases; unmatched bases: 11. CDR3 loop: CASRSLTGGHETQYF. The CDR3 DNA follows: TGTGCCAGCAGATCCTTGACGGGGGGGCACGAGACCCAGTACTTC. The whole variable domain, remainder taken from reference TRBV13 and TRBJ2-5, is AAGVIQSPRHLIKEKRETATLKCYPIPRHDTVYWYQQGPGQDPQFLISFYEKMQSDKGSIPDRFSAQQFSDYHSELNMSSLELGDSALYFCASRSLTGGHETQYFGPGTRLLVL.